This note documents a single T cell receptor beta chain sequence. Its specificity is unknown. The sample belongs to a study of cytomegalovirus exposure and HLA in healthy donors. Overall study findings and caveats: Most TCR beta V segments were productive about 87% or about 30% of the time in an earlier analysis. A few chains linked to CMV were shown in vitro to be specific for CMV antigens.

V dropped 3 bases and J dropped 0 bases, with 10 bases sitting between them. The CDR3 length is 16 residues. The germline V gene encodes CDR1 SGDLS and CDR2 YYNGEE. 60 Vbeta and 13 Jbeta primers were used in PCR. Source study methods: Later work found tens of millions of unique TCR beta chains, with roughly 11 million shared. Sequencing was performed with immunoSEQ multiplex PCR; in TCRdb, only in-frame clones are kept and a portion is missing. V and J calls and clone size come straight from that table; D and trimming were deduced from the DNA. Of fewer than 140,000 clones listed, around 75% are singletons.

This sequence was found in a man aged 35-49 years in good health and CMV-seronegative. The sample taken for sequencing was PBMCs. V is TRBV9 and J is TRBJ2-6; a weak D match, TRBD1 (6 bases). The CDR3 DNA reads as TGTGCCAGCAGCGCTACACAGGGCTCTGGGGCCAACGTCCTGACTTTC. Translating it yields CASSATQGSGANVLTF.